This T cell receptor (beta chain) was retrieved from a study of blood T cells in healthy people across ages. General study findings and limits: Unsorted PBMC material precluded a definitive naive versus antigen-experienced comparison.

Comment on this clonotype: The target antigen is unknown.

Germline trimming cut 5 bases from V and 3 bases from J; bases unmatched to any gene: 7. Germline V CDR1 and CDR2: SEHNR, FQNEAQ (reference sequence). This CDR3 spans 17 amino acids. For the second PCR, which ran for roughly 6 to 12 cycles, a sample-barcoded 5' primer and a J-beta primer mix were used. CDR3-containing paired-end reads numbered at least 3 million in each sample. TCRdb redid the calling of the 5' RACE reads with MiXCR, one entry per CDR3 protein. The sample includes 1.5 million to 2 million distinct CDR3 sequences, around 35% seen only once; the top ten take about 11%. V is TRBV7-9 and J is TRBJ2-6, with 10 bases identical to TRBD1. Sequencing was done on a sample of blood. The origin of this receptor is a woman in her thirties in good health. This CDR3 is CASSPGQGLRGANVLTF. Written as DNA, the CDR3 is TGTGCCAGCAGCCCGGGACAGGGGTTGCGTGGGGCCAACGTCCTGACTTTC.